This T cell receptor (beta chain) was recovered during a study of PD-1 blockade in classical Hodgkin lymphoma (dated by TCRdb to about 2020). Describing the broader study: Nivolumab dosing was 3 mg/kg intravenously every 2 weeks, continuing until either disease progression or unacceptable toxicity. The study used CyTOF and TCR beta sequencing to define a peripheral blood immune signature of response to PD-1 blockade in classical Hodgkin lymphoma. Summary of the overall study and its limitations: The study covered only a single clinical trial cohort, and the causes of the repertoire differences, possibly disease activity or prior therapy, were still not defined. A significant rise by C4D1 was seen in CD4+ but not CD8+ TCR diversity (p=0.0027 vs p=0.16), with the rise being most apparent in complete responders (p=0.02). Baseline TCR diversity was reported to be lower in newly diagnosed patients than in healthy donors and to be lower still in relapsed/refractory patients. Lower diversity was observed in patients in whom nivolumab was started less than 1 year after ASCT, and these patients were excluded from later analyses so that confounding by immune reconstitution would be avoided. Among trial patients, those achieving complete response had baseline diversity similar to that of newly diagnosed patients, while diversity was significantly lower in partial responders and progressors.

The Qiagen DNeasy kit was used to extract genomic DNA both from unsorted PBMCs and from the negatively selected CD4+ and CD8+ fractions. TCR beta CDR3 regions were amplified by immunoSEQ multiplex PCR using primers annealing to V and J segments. Amplification bias was minimized using a synthetic immune receptor repertoire, and residual bias was removed computationally after sequencing. The authors processed their data as follows. Custom Python scripts were used to quantify repertoire diversity as the Shannon entropy index. Unsorted, CD4+ and CD8+ repertoires were analyzed separately, except for combined analyses in which CD4+ and CD8+ sequences were merged in silico. A clone counted as expanded when the clone's frequency after treatment rose at least 2-fold relative to C1D1, and clones undetected at baseline were given a pseudocount of 0.5. Clones with 0 or 1 copy at C1D1 were classified as singleton clones, and clones with 2 or more copies were classified as non-singleton clones. By matching protein sequences in sorted samples from the same patient, clones expanded in unsorted samples were annotated as CD4+, CD8+ or unknown. Diversity changes from C1D1 to C4D1 were tested in paired samples using Wilcoxon tests. In its TCRdb copy, this immuneACCESS table keeps in-frame sequences only and misses some clones. Where compared with another copy, unresolved V genes explain less than half of these, and the others have no known cause. D and trimming come from the DNA, and the V and J calls and clone size come from that table. The sample profile shows some 58,000 clones; under 95% of them were found once. About a tenth of the sample lies in the top ten.

From the cysteine up to the phenylalanine, the CDR3 has a length of 13 residues. Here the CDR3 DNA is all that survives: 39 bases in frame from base 1. For CDR1 and CDR2, the germline V gene (reference sequence) lists SEHNR and FQNEAQ. V drops 5 bases and J drops 6 bases, leaving 14 bases in between. For this clone: The specificity of this receptor is unknown. No much larger clonotype is one base removed from it; base qualities were not supplied.

This specimen's time point label, per the study, means: cycle 4 day 1 (C4D1), after six to seven weeks of nivolumab. Every trial patient had relapsed following autologous stem cell transplantation, and prior brentuximab vedotin exposure was what differed among cohorts A, B and C. A total of 50 to 70 patients with relapsed/refractory classical Hodgkin lymphoma made up the trial cohort, and each patient's best overall response was complete response, partial response or progressive disease. In the multi-cohort phase II CheckMate 205 trial, trial patients received single-agent nivolumab. An independent review committee assessed best overall response using the 2007 International Working Group response criteria. PBMCs from the trial were collected at three points: immediately before nivolumab initiation (C1D1), and during therapy at cycle 2 day 1 and cycle 4 day 1. Peripheral blood was collected in 8 mL Vacutainer Cell Preparation Tubes, from which PBMCs were isolated by centrifugation and then cryopreserved.

The TCR comes from a human donor with classical Hodgkin lymphoma. Sequencing was performed on peripheral blood mononuclear cells (PBMCs), taken before the fourth cycle of nivolumab. The chain joins TRBV7-9 to TRBJ2-7; a tentative D call is TRBD2 (5 bases match). The nucleotide sequence reads as follows: TGTGCCAGCAGCCACCCCCAAGGGAGCGAGCAGTACTTC. Its protein reads: CASSHPQGSEQYF.